The table lists the clone carrying this T cell receptor (beta chain) with many counts. The data originate from a study of T cells in Graves' hyperthyroidism and ophthalmopathy. This CDR3 has 15 residues. The ends lost 6 bases at V and 0 bases at J; junction bases unmatched: 4. Germline CDR1 is MDHEN and CDR2 is SYDVKM. Amplified regions were TCR beta CDR3 sequences from RNA transcripts. TCR CDR3 underwent first-round RT-PCR with the HTBI primer set. TCRdb fed the multiplex PCR reads into MiXCR, producing one record per CDR3 protein. The sample includes 360,000 or so distinct CDR3 sequences, around 15% of them seen just once.

V and J are TRBV28 and TRBJ2-3, with TRBD2 matching over 9 bases. Sequences were obtained from blood. The TCR was taken from an older woman with Graves' ophthalmopathy. CDR3 in DNA: TGTGCCAGCAGCTCTAGCGGGGCTAGCACAGATACGCAGTATTTT. Translating gives CASSSSGASTDTQYF.